The 27 T cell receptor beta chains in this list originate from one sample, sequenced in a study of T cell responses to AZD1222 COVID-19 vaccine. This table comes from immunoSEQ multiplex PCR, and its TCRdb copy is limited to in-frame clones, with some not included. The sample yields 120,000 or so clones, roughly 89% seen once. Here the sequenced sample was peripheral blood, taken on day 0 of AZD1222 vaccination. The source of these receptors is an adult in good health.

V usage is TRBV11-2 and J usage is TRBJ1-3; D ambiguous. The CDR3 runs to 13 residues. Deletions cut 5 bases from V and 11 bases from J, with 16 bases between. Germline CDR1 is SGHAT and CDR2 is FQNNGV. The CDR3 here is CASSHMGSPAIYF. The CDR3 DNA follows: TGTGCCAGCAGCCACATGGGGAGCCCGGCCATATATTTT.

The rearrangement joins TRBV19 to TRBJ1-2; D is ambiguous. Germline V gene lookup returns CDR1 LNHDA and CDR2 SQIVND (reference sequence). V lost 6 bases, J lost 2 bases, and 7 bases lay in between. The CDR3 runs to 12 residues. The CDR3 spells CASSARNYGYTF. For the CDR3, the DNA is TGTGCCAGTAGCGCCAGAAACTATGGCTACACCTTC.

The chain links TRBV3-1 (or the pseudogene TRBV3-2) to TRBJ1-1; D is perhaps TRBD1 (6 bases). Germline CDR1 and CDR2: LGHDT and YNNKEL (reference sequence). V was shortened by 2 bases and J by 0 bases, with 10 bases between the two germline ends. The CDR3 sequence is 15 residues long. Written as DNA, the CDR3 is TGTGCCAGCAGCCAAAGGGGACAAATGAACACTGAAGCTTTCTTT. This encodes CASSQRGQMNTEAFF.

This rearrangement joins TRBV7-6 to TRBJ2-7; D unresolved. This CDR3 is built from 13 residues. Trimming removed 1 base at V and 8 bases at J, with 12 bases between. Looked up from germline, CDR1 is SGHVS and CDR2 is FNYEAQ. The DNA for the CDR3 is TGTGCCAGCAGCTTAGACCCGTTATTCCAGCAGTACTTC. The encoded protein is CASSLDPLFQQYF.

This rearrangement joins TRBV19 to TRBJ1-5; a possible D gene is TRBD1 (6 bases). Trimming took 6 bases from V and 0 from J, leaving 21 bases between them. The CDR3 contains 18 residues. The germline V gene has CDR1 LNHDA and CDR2 SQIVND (reference sequence). CDR3: CASSPQPPGTISNQPQHF. The CDR3 DNA is TGTGCCAGTAGCCCACAACCTCCAGGGACAATTAGCAATCAGCCCCAGCATTTT.

The chain has TRBV7-3 and TRBJ1-2, with unresolved D. This CDR3 spans 17 amino acids. The V gene's germline CDR1 is SGHTA and CDR2 FQGTGA. V shed 6 bases and J shed 6 bases, with 26 bases lying between them. The CDR3 DNA reads TGTGCCAGCAGTAAGAGCAGAGGGTCGGATATAAGAAATGGCTACACCTTC. Translating it yields CASSKSRGSDIRNGYTF.

A few counts support this clone. The chain couples TRBV27 to TRBJ1-5; D is unclear. Germline CDR1 MNHEY, CDR2 SMNVEV (reference sequence). V lost 1 base to trimming and J lost 6 bases, with 4 bases between them. The CDR3 has 12 residues. The CDR3 here is CASSLFGQPQHF. DNA for the CDR3: TGTGCCAGCAGTTTATTCGGTCAGCCCCAGCATTTT.

The rearrangement links TRBV20-1 to TRBJ1-6, with D perhaps TRBD1 (6 bases). Germline CDR1 DFQATT, CDR2 SNEGSKA (reference sequence). Trimming took 6 bases from V and 5 from J, leaving 17 bases between them. There are 15 residues in the CDR3. The DNA of the CDR3 is TGCAGTGCCAGTGTTCTGGGACACAATAATTCACCCCTCCACTTT. Translation gives CSASVLGHNNSPLHF.

CDR3 amino acids: CASSSGTGRNTQYF. CDR3 bases: TGTGCCAGTAGTTCCGGGACAGGGAGGAATACGCAGTATTTT. The chain carries TRBV19 and TRBJ2-3; 9 bases line up with TRBD1. Losses at the gene ends were 5 bases for V and 7 bases for J; bases not matched to a gene: 7. This CDR3 region has 14 residues. Germline lookup yields CDR1 LNHDA and CDR2 SQIVND (reference sequence). The complete variable domain, with remaining parts taken from reference TRBV19 and TRBJ2-3, reads DGGITQSPKYLFRKEGQNVTLSCEQNLNHDAMYWYRQDPGQGLRLIYYSQIVNDFQKGDIAEGYSVSREKKESFPLTVTSAQKNPTAFYLCASSSGTGRNTQYFGPGTRLTVL.

This clone has a handful of counts. The V call is TRBV2, the J call TRBJ2-7; TRBD2 matches 13 bases. The CDR3 sequence is 16 residues long. Germline CDR1 reads SNHLY; CDR2 reads FYNNEI. The V segment lost 3 bases and the J segment 6 bases; nucleotides outside the gene matches: 8. The CDR3 is CASSDFPGLAGVEQYF. In DNA, the CDR3 is TGTGCCAGCAGTGACTTCCCCGGACTAGCGGGAGTCGAGCAGTACTTC.

This clone appeared once. This chain uses TRBV2 with TRBJ1-1, with D perhaps matching TRBD1 (6 bases). Germline-derived CDR1 and CDR2 are SNHLY and FYNNEI. This CDR3 contains 14 residues. The V gene lost 4 bases and the J gene lost 4 bases, with 13 bases spanning the gap. The CDR3 DNA sequence: TGTGCCAGCAGTGGATTCGGGGGGGCCACTGAAGCTTTCTTT. Residues: CASSGFGGATEAFF.

The CDR3 DNA reads as TGCGCCAGCAGTGATGGGGGTGCGGCTAATGAAAAACTGTTTTTT. This codes for CASSDGGAANEKLFF. The J gene is TRBJ1-4, the V gene TRBV10-1; D may be TRBD1 (5 bases). CDR3 length: 15 amino acids. Trimming cost V 3 bases and J 3 bases, with 11 bases left between them. From germline, CDR1 is WNHNN and CDR2 SYGVQD (reference sequence).

This sequence joins TRBV29-1 and TRBJ1-1; D unresolved. The CDR3 is made up of 13 amino acids. Germline CDR1 is SQVTM and CDR2 is ANQGSEA. Trimming stripped 6 bases from V and 8 bases from J, with 19 bases between. The CDR3 DNA is TGCAGCGTAACGCAGGTTGGTCTGGGGGAAGCTTTCTTT. Its protein product is CSVTQVGLGEAFF.

This sequence joins TRBV4-1 and TRBJ2-1; no clear D. The germline gives CDR1 MGHRA, CDR2 YSYEKL. The CDR3 is 15 amino acids. Between the trimmed V and J ends, which lost 0 bases and 3 bases, there was a span of 9 bases. The DNA for the CDR3 is TGCGCCAGCAGCCAAGATTTTGCGGACTACAATGAGCAGTTCTTC. Protein product: CASSQDFADYNEQFF.

The gene calls are TRBV6-5 and TRBJ1-1; D is ambiguous. The CDR3 runs 14 residues. Germline values: CDR1 MNHEY, CDR2 SVGAGI. With 6 bases removed from V and 1 base from J, the gap between germline ends came to 12 bases. The CDR3, as DNA: TGTGCCAGCAGCCGGTTCGGGGAGAACACTGAAGCTTTCTTT. It translates to CASSRFGENTEAFF.

A word on this clone: Different DNA sequences within this sample yield the same CDR3. In nucleotides, the CDR3 is TGTGCCTGGGGTTCAGGGCTGAATTCACCCCTCCACTTT. Residues: CAWGSGLNSPLHF. The chain is built from TRBV30 and TRBJ1-6, with a tentative D call TRBD1 (5 bases). CDR3 length: 13 residues. Germline CDR1 GTSNPN, CDR2 SVGIG (reference sequence). V was shortened by 5 bases and J by 7 bases, with 12 bases between the two germline ends.

The chain links TRBV2 to TRBJ1-5; D gene ambiguous. From germline, CDR1 is SNHLY and CDR2 FYNNEI. The CDR3 spans 13 residues. V was cut by 5 bases and J by 0 bases, with 5 bases left in between. The CDR3 DNA reads as TGTGCCAGCAGTTTGGATAGCAATCAGCCCCAGCATTTT. It encodes CASSLDSNQPQHF.

This clone was seen a single time. The V gene is TRBV28, the J gene TRBJ1-2; D is undetermined. From germline, CDR1 is MDHEN and CDR2 SYDVKM. V was shortened by 4 bases and J by 5 bases, with 20 bases between the two germline ends. The CDR3 sequence is 16 residues long. The CDR3 nucleotides read TGTGCCAGCAGTTCGACTTTCAAGGACCCCTTTTATGGCTACACCTTC. Residues: CASSSTFKDPFYGYTF.

The chain is built from TRBV19 and TRBJ2-7; the D gene is possibly TRBD2 (6 bases). The CDR3 consists of 18 residues. The V gene's germline CDR1 is LNHDA and CDR2 SQIVND (reference sequence). Trimming shortened V by 5 bases and J by 3 bases, and 26 bases separated the two germline ends. CDR3 sequence reads: CASSRHNPSGTYHYEQYF. DNA for the CDR3: TGTGCCAGTAGTCGCCATAACCCCTCCGGGACTTACCACTACGAGCAGTACTTC.

This chain uses TRBV21-1 with TRBJ1-6; the tabulated D call, TRBD1, remains unverified against the DNA. TRBV21-1 is designated a pseudogene. This CDR3 spans 12 amino acids. CDR3 nucleotide sequence: TGTGCCAGCAGCCGACAGGGGTCACCCCTCCACTTT. This gives the protein CASSRQGSPLHF.

This sequence joins TRBV7-9 and TRBJ1-1; D not resolved. The V and J ends lost 1 base and 6 bases respectively, with 3 bases between them. Germline CDR1 is SEHNR and CDR2 is FQNEAQ (reference sequence). The CDR3 covers 11 residues. CDR3 sequence (DNA): TGTGCCAGCAGCTTAGAAGCTGAAGCTTTCTTT. Encoded protein: CASSLEAEAFF.

V gene TRBV28 combines with J gene TRBJ1-5; D is possibly TRBD1 (6 bases). Trimming shortened V by 3 bases and J by 8 bases, and 14 bases separated the two germline ends. The germline V gene has CDR1 MDHEN and CDR2 SYDVKM. The CDR3 runs 14 residues. The CDR3, as DNA: TGTGCCAGCAGTTTCACAGGGTCGAGTAAGCCCCAGCATTTT. Translated: CASSFTGSSKPQHF.

The rearrangement uses TRBV5-1 and TRBJ1-3, with a tentative D call TRBD1 (5 bases). V lost 2 bases and J 0 bases, leaving 15 bases between the germline ends. Germline V gene sequence: CDR1 SGHRS, CDR2 YFSETQ. This CDR3 comprises 17 residues. CDR3 in amino acids: CASSFVGGTNSGNTIYF. The DNA for the CDR3 is TGCGCCAGCAGCTTTGTTGGCGGGACGAACTCTGGAAACACCATATATTTT. The whole variable domain, remainder taken from reference TRBV5-1 and TRBJ1-3, is KAGVTQTPRYLIKTRGQQVTLSCSPISGHRSVSWYQQTPGQGLQFLFEYFSETQRNKGNFPGRFSGRQFSNSRSEMNVSTLELGDSALYLCASSFVGGTNSGNTIYFGEGSWLTVV.

The chain couples TRBV6-1 to TRBJ2-2; possible D gene TRBD1, 5 bases. V was trimmed by 2 bases and J by 5 bases, leaving 12 bases between them. There are 15 residues in the CDR3. Germline V gives CDR1 MNHNS, CDR2 SASEGT. The chain's CDR3 is CASSEISRVTGELFF. In nucleotides, the CDR3 is TGTGCCAGCAGTGAAATTAGCAGGGTAACCGGGGAGCTGTTTTTT.

The chain couples TRBV27 to TRBJ1-4; D is possibly TRBD1 (6 bases). The V end lost 5 bases, the J end lost 7 bases, and 17 bases lay between the germline ends. This CDR3 has 15 residues. Germline lookup yields CDR1 MNHEY and CDR2 SMNVEV (reference sequence). The CDR3 DNA sequence: TGTGCCAGCAGTCCCCGACAGGTGGGGTCTGAAAAACTGTTTTTT. This gives the protein CASSPRQVGSEKLFF. Variable domain in full (rest from reference TRBV27 and TRBJ1-4): EAQVTQNPRYLITVTGKKLTVTCSQNMNHEYMSWYRQDPGLGLRQIYYSMNVEVTDKGDVPEGYKVSRKEKRNFPLILESPSPNQTSLYFCASSPRQVGSEKLFFGSGTQLSVL.

V gene TRBV24-1 combines with J gene TRBJ2-3; 8 bases line up with TRBD1. J was trimmed by 6 bases and V by 1 base; bases with no gene match: 5. The CDR3 consists of 15 residues. Germline CDR1 KGHDR, CDR2 SFDVKD. CDR3 region: CATSDLLTGADTQYF. CDR3 bases: TGTGCCACCAGTGATTTATTGACAGGGGCGGATACGCAGTATTTT.

V and J are TRBV3-1 (or the pseudogene TRBV3-2) and TRBJ1-1; tentatively, D is TRBD1 (5 bases). V lost 1 base and J 8 bases, leaving 14 bases between the germline ends. Per the germline V gene, CDR1 is LGHDT and CDR2 is YNNKEL (reference sequence). CDR3 length: 14 residues. CDR3 DNA: TGTGCCAGCAGCCAAGTTCAAAGGGGCGGGGAAGCTTTCTTT. Its translation: CASSQVQRGGEAFF.